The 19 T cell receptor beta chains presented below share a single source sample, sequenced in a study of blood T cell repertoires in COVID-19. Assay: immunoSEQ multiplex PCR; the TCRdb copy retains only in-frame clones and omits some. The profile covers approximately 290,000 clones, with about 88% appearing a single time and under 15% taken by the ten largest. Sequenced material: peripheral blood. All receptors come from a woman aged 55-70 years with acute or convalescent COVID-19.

The CDR3 spells CASSHSETSGSSTDTQYF. Written as DNA, the CDR3 is TGTGCCAGCAGCCATTCGGAGACTAGCGGGTCTAGCACAGATACGCAGTATTTT. The chain couples TRBV4-2 to TRBJ2-3, with TRBD2 matching over 10 bases. J lost 0 bases, V lost 3 bases, and 9 bases had no gene match. This CDR3 comprises 18 residues. From germline, CDR1 is LGHNA and CDR2 YNFKEQ.

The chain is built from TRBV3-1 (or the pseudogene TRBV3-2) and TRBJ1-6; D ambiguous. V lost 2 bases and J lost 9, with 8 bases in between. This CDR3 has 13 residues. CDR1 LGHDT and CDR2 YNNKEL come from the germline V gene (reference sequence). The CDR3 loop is CASSQNSGSPLHF. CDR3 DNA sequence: TGTGCCAGCAGCCAAAACTCGGGTTCACCCCTCCACTTT.

This CDR3 reads CASSQEWGEAFF. CDR3 coding DNA: TGTGCCAGCAGCCAAGAATGGGGCGAGGCTTTCTTT. This chain links TRBV14 with TRBJ1-1; tentative D call: TRBD1 (5 bases). The CDR3 spans 12 residues. V lost 0 bases and J lost 11, with 10 bases in between. Germline V gene lookup returns CDR1 SGHDN and CDR2 FVKESK.

The CDR3 DNA is TGTGCCAGCACCCTTTTGGGCAACTACGAGCAGTACTTC. Protein sequence: CASTLLGNYEQYF. The chain is built from TRBV6-5 and TRBJ2-7; no firm D call. The CDR3 sequence is 13 residues long. Germline CDR1 reads MNHEY; CDR2 reads SVGAGI. V gave up 7 bases and J gave up 3 bases, with 13 bases separating them.

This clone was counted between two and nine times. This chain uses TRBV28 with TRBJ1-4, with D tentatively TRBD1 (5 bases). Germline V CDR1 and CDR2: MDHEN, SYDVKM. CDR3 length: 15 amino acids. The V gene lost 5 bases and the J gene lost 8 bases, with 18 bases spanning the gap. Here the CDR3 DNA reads TGTGCCAGCAGTCTCGGGACTGCCTACCACGAAAAACTGTTTTTT. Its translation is CASSLGTAYHEKLFF.

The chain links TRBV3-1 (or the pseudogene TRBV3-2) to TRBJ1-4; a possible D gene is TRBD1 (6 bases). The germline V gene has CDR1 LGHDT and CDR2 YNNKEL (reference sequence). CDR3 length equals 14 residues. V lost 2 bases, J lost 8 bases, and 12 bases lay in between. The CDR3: CASSQSGVSEKLFF. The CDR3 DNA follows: TGTGCCAGCAGCCAATCAGGGGTGAGCGAAAAACTGTTTTTT.

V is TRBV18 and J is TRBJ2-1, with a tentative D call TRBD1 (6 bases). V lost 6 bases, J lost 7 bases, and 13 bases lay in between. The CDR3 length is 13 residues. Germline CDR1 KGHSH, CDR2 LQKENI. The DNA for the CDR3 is TGTGCCAGCTCTTTGGACAGACTGAATGAGCAGTTCTTC. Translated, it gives CASSLDRLNEQFF.

CDR3: CASSPWTGRNTIYF. CDR3 coding DNA: TGTGCCAGCAGCCCCTGGACAGGGCGAAACACCATATATTTT. V and J are TRBV9 and TRBJ1-3; 8 positions match TRBD1. Germline values: CDR1 SGDLS, CDR2 YYNGEE. The CDR3 sequence is 14 residues long. The ends lost 4 bases at V and 5 bases at J; junction bases unmatched: 5.

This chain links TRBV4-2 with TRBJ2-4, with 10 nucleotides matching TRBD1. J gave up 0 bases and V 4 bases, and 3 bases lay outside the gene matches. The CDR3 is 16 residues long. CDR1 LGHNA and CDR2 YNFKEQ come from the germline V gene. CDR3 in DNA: TGTGCCAGCAGCCCGGGACAGGGGATAGCCAAAAACATTCAGTACTTC. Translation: CASSPGQGIAKNIQYF.

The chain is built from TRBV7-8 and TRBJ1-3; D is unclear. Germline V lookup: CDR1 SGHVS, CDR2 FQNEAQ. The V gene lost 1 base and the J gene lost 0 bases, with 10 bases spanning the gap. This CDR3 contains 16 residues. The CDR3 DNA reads TGTGCCAGCAGCTTAGAGCGGCTCAGCTCTGGAAACACCATATATTTT. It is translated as CASSLERLSSGNTIYF.

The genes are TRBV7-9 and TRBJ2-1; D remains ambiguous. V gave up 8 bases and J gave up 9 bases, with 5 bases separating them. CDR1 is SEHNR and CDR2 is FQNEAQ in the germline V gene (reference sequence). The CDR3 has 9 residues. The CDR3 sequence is CASSGEQFF. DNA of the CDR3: TGTGCCAGCTCCGGTGAGCAGTTCTTC.

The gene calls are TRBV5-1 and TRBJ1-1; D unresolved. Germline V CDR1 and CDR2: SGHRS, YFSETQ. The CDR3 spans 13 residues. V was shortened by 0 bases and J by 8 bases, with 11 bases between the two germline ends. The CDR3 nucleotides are TGCGCCAGCAGCTTGGCCCTAACAGCAGAAGCTTTCTTT. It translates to CASSLALTAEAFF.

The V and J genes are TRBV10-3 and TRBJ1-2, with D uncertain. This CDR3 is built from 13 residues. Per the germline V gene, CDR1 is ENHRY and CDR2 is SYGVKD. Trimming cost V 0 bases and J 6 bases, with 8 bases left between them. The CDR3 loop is CAISESGRDGYTF. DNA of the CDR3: TGTGCCATCAGTGAGTCGGGCCGAGATGGCTACACCTTC.

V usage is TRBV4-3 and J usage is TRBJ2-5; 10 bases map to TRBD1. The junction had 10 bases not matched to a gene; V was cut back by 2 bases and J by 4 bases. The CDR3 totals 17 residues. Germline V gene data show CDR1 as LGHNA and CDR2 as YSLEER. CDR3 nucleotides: TGCGCCAGCAGCCAAAGCTCCCGGGACAGGGGTATAGAGACCCAGTACTTC. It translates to CASSQSSRDRGIETQYF.

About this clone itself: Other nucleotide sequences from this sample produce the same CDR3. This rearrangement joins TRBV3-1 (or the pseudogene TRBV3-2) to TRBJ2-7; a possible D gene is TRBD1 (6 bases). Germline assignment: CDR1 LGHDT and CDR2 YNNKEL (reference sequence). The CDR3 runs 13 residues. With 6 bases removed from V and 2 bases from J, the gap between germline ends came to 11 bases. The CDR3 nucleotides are TGTGCCAGCAGTCAAACAGGGACCTACGAGCAGTACTTC. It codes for CASSQTGTYEQYF.

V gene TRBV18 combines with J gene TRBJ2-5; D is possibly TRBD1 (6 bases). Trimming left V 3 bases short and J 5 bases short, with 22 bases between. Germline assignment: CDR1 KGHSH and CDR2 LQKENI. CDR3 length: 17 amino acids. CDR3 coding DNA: TGTGCCAGCTCACCGGGGGCCGGGACCGGCGGCATTGAGACCCAGTACTTC. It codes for CASSPGAGTGGIETQYF.

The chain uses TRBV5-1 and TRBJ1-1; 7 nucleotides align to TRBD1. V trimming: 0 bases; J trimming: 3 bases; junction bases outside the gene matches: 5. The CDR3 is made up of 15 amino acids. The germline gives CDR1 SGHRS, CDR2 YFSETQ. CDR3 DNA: TGCGCCAGCAGCTTGGGGGACAGCCATTACACTGAAGCTTTCTTT. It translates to CASSLGDSHYTEAFF.

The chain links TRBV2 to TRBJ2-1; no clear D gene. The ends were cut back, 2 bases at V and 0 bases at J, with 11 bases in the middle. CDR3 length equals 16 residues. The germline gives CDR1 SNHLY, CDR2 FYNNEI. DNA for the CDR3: TGTGCCAGCAGTGAAAGCCTTATATACTCCTACAATGAGCAGTTCTTC. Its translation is CASSESLIYSYNEQFF.

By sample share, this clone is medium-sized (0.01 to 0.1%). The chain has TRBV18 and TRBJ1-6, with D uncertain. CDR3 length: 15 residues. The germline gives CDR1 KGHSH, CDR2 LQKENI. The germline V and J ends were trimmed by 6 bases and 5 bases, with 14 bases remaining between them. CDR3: CASSLMGADNSPLHF. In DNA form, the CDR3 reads TGTGCCAGCTCGCTAATGGGAGCAGATAATTCACCCCTCCACTTT. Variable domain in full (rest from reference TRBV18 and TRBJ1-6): NAGVMQNPRHLVRRRGQEARLRCSPMKGHSHVYWYRQLPEEGLKFMVYLQKENIIDESGMPKERFSAEFPKEGPSILRIQQVVRGDSAAYFCASSLMGADNSPLHFGNGTRLTVT.